This record covers a single T cell receptor (beta chain). In the original workflow: Amplifying reference gene primers gave estimates of nucleated cell counts. TCRdb keeps only in-frame clones here, not all; method: immunoSEQ multiplex PCR. Clonal size and the V and J genes are those of that table, whereas D and trimming came from the DNA. The sample has about 250,000 clones, around nine tenths seen once; the top ten hold 1.5% to 2%. This specimen belongs to a study of blood T cell repertoires in COVID-19. Trimming left V 6 bases short and J 4 bases short, with 8 bases between. The CDR3 has 11 amino acids. Looked up from germline, CDR1 is SQVTM and CDR2 is ANQGSEA.

The rearrangement uses TRBV29-1 and TRBJ2-3; the D gene is possibly TRBD2 (5 bases). This sequence was found in an older woman who had recovered from COVID-19. Sequencing was performed on peripheral blood. The CDR3 coding sequence is TGCAGCGTCGCGAGGGCAGATACGCAGTATTTT. The encoded protein is CSVARADTQYF.